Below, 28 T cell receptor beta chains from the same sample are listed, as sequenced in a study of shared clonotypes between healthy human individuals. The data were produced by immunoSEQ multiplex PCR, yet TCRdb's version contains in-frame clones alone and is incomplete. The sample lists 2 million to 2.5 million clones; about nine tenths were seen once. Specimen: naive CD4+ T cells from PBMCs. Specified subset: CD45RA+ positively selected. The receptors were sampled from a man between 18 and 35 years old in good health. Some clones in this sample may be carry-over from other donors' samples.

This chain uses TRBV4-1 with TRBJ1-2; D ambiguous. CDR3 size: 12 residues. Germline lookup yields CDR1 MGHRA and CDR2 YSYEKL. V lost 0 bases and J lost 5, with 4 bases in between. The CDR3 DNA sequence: TGCGCCAGCAGCCAAGATGGGTATGGCTACACCTTC. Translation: CASSQDGYGYTF.

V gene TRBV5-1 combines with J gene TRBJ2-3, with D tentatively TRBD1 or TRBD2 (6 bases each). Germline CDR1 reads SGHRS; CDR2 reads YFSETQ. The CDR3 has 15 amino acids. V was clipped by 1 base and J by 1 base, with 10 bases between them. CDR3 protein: CASSLRGGRTDTQYF. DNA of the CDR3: TGCGCCAGCAGCTTGCGTGGGGGGCGCACAGATACGCAGTATTTT. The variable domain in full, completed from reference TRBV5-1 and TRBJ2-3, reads KAGVTQTPRYLIKTRGQQVTLSCSPISGHRSVSWYQQTPGQGLQFLFEYFSETQRNKGNFPGRFSGRQFSNSRSEMNVSTLELGDSALYLCASSLRGGRTDTQYFGPGTRLTVL.

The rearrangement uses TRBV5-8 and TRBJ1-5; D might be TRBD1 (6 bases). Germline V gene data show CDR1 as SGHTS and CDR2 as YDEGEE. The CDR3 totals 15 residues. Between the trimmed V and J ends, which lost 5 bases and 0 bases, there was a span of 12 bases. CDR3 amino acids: CASRPQGFSNQPQHF. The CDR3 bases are TGTGCCAGCAGGCCACAGGGTTTTAGCAATCAGCCCCAGCATTTT.

In DNA, the CDR3 is TGTGCCAGCAGGGGAGCCCTCAATCAGCCCCAGCATTTT. The encoded protein is CASRGALNQPQHF. The genes are TRBV6-1 and TRBJ1-5; no clear D gene. The V and J ends lost 6 bases and 3 bases respectively, with 9 bases between them. The CDR3 is made up of 13 amino acids. Per germline, CDR1 MNHNS and CDR2 SASEGT.

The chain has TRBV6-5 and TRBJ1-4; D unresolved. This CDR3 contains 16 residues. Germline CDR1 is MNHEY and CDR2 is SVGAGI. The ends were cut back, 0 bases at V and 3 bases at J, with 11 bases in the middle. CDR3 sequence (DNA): TGTGCCAGCAGTTACTCGGCGGGTTACCCTAATGAAAAACTGTTTTTT. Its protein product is CASSYSAGYPNEKLFF.

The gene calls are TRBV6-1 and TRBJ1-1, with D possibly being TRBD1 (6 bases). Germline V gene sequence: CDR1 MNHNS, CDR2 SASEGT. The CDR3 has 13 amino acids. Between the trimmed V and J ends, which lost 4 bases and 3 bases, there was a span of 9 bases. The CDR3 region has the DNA TGTGCCAGCAGTGTACGACAGGACACTGAAGCTTTCTTT. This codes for CASSVRQDTEAFF.

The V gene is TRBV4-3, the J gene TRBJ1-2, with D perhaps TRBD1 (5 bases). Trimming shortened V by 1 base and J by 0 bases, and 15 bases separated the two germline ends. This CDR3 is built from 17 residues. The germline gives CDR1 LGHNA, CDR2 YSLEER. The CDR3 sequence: CASSQAYGTGSNYGYTF. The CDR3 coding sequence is TGCGCCAGCAGCCAAGCCTACGGGACGGGATCTAACTATGGCTACACCTTC.

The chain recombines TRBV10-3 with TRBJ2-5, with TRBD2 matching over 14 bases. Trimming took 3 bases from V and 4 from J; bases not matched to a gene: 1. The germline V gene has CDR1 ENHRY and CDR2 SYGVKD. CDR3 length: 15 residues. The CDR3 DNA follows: TGTGCCATCAGTGAAGGACTAGCGGGAGGAGAGACCCAGTACTTC. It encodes CAISEGLAGGETQYF.

CDR3 region: CASSLGQEPYEQYF. DNA of the CDR3: TGCGCCAGCAGCTTGGGACAGGAGCCCTACGAGCAGTACTTC. This chain links TRBV5-1 with TRBJ2-7, with D perhaps TRBD1 (6 bases). This CDR3 spans 14 amino acids. Deletions cut 0 bases from V and 2 bases from J, with 9 bases between. Germline loops: CDR1 SGHRS, CDR2 YFSETQ.

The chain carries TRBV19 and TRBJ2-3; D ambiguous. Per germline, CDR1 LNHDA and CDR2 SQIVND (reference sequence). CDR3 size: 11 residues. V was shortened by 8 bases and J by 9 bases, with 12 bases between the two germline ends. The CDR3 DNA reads TGTGCCAGTTTCAGGTCCAAAACGCAGTATTTT. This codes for CASFRSKTQYF.

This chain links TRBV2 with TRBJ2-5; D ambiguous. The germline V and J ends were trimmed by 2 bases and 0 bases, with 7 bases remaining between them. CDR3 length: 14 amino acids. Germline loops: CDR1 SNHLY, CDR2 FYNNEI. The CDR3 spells CASSEQEYQETQYF. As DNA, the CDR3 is TGTGCCAGCAGTGAACAGGAGTACCAAGAGACCCAGTACTTC.

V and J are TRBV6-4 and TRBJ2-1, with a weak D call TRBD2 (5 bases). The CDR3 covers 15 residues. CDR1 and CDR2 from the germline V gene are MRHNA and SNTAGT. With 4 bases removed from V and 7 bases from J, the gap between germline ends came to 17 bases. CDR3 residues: CASSGGRPQRNEQFF. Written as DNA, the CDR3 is TGTGCCAGCAGTGGAGGGCGGCCCCAAAGGAATGAGCAGTTCTTC.

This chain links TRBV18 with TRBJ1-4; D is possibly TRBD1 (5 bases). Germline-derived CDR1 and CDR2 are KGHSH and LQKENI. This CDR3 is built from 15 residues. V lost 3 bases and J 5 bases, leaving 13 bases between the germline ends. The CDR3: CASSPGRERNEKLFF. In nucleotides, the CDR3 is TGTGCCAGCTCACCCGGCAGGGAAAGAAATGAAAAACTGTTTTTT.

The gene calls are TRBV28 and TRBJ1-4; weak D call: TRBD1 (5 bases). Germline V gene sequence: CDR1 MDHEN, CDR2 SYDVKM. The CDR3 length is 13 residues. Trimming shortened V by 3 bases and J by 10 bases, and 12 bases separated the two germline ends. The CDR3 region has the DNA TGTGCCAGCAGTTTGGCGGGGAGGGGAAAACTGTTTTTT. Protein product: CASSLAGRGKLFF.

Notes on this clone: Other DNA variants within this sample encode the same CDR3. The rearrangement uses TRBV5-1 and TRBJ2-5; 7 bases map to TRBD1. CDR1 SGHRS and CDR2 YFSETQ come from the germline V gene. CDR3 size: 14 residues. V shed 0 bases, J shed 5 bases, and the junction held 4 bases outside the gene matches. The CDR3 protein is CASSLAGGGETQYF. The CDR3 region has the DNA TGCGCCAGCAGCTTGGCAGGGGGTGGGGAGACCCAGTACTTC.

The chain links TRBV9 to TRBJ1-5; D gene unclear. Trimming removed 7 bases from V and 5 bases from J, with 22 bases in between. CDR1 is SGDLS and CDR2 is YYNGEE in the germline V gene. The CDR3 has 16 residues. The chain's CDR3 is CASGSFYGALYQPQHF. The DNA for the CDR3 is TGTGCCAGCGGTTCGTTTTATGGAGCTTTGTATCAGCCCCAGCATTTT.

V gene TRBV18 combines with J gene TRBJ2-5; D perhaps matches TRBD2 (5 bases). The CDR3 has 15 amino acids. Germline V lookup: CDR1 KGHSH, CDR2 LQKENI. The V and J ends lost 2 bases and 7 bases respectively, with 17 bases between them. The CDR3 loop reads CASSPGQVGLVTQYF. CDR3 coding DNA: TGTGCCAGCTCACCAGGGCAGGTTGGACTGGTGACCCAGTACTTC. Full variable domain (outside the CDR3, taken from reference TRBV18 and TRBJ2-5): NAGVMQNPRHLVRRRGQEARLRCSPMKGHSHVYWYRQLPEEGLKFMVYLQKENIIDESGMPKERFSAEFPKEGPSILRIQQVVRGDSAAYFCASSPGQVGLVTQYFGPGTRLLVL.

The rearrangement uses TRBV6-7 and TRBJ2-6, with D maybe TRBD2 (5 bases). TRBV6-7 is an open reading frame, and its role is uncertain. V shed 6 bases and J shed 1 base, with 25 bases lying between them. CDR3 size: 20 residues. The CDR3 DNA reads TGTGCCAGCAGCTATAGGGAACCGGGAAAAGTCCCTTCTGGGGCCAACGTCCTGACTTTC. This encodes CASSYREPGKVPSGANVLTF.

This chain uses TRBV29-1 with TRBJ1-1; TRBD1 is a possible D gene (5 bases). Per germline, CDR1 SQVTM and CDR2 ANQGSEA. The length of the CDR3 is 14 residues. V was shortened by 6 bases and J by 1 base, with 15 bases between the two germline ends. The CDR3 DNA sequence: TGCAGCGTCCCCCCGGGACCCGAGAACACTGAAGCTTTCTTT. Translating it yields CSVPPGPENTEAFF.

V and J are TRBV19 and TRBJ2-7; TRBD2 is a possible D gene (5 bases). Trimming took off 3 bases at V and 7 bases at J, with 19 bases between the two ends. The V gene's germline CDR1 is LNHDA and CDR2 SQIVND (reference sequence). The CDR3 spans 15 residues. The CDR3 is CASSIRGSRLEEQYF. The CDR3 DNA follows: TGTGCCAGTAGTATTCGTGGGAGCCGACTCGAGGAGCAGTACTTC.

In nucleotides, the CDR3 is TGTGCCAGCAGCAAACGGCCGAGGGGGCCCGAAGAGACCCAGTACTTC. This gives the protein CASSKRPRGPEETQYF. The chain joins TRBV7-3 to TRBJ2-5, with 7 bases matching TRBD1. V shed 5 bases, J shed 3 bases, and the junction held 12 bases outside the gene matches. The CDR3 totals 16 residues. The germline gives CDR1 SGHTA, CDR2 FQGTGA.

CDR3 sequence (DNA): TGTGCCAGCTCACCAACCTTAGCGGGATCGGGGCCCGGGGAGCTGTTTTTT. Residues: CASSPTLAGSGPGELFF. This chain uses TRBV18 with TRBJ2-2; TRBD2 matches 8 bases. The junction had 11 bases not matched to a gene; V was cut back by 2 bases and J by 6 bases. Germline values: CDR1 KGHSH, CDR2 LQKENI. This CDR3 region has 17 residues.

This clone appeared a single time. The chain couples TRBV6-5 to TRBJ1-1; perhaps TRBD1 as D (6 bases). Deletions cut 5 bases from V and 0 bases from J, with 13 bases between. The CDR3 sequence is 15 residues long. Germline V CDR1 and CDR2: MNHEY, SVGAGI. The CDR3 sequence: CASSPGGRMNTEAFF. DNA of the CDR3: TGTGCCAGCAGTCCGGGGGGCCGAATGAACACTGAAGCTTTCTTT.

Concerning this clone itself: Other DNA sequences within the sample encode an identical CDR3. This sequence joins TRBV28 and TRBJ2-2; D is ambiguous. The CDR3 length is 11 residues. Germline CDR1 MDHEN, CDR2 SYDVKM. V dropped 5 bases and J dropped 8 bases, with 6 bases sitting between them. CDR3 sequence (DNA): TGTGCCAGCAGTCCCCGTGGGGAGCTGTTTTTT. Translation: CASSPRGELFF.

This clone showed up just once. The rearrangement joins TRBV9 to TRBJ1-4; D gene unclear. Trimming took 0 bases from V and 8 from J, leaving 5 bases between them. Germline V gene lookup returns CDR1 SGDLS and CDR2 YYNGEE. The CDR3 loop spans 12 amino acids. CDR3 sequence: CASSVDDEKLFF. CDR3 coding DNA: TGTGCCAGCAGCGTAGACGACGAAAAACTGTTTTTT.

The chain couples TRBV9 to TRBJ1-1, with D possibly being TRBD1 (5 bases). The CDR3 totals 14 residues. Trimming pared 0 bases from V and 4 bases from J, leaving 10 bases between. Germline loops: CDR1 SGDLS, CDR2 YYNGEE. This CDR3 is CASSVGGRATEAFF. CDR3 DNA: TGTGCCAGCAGCGTAGGGGGCAGGGCCACTGAAGCTTTCTTT. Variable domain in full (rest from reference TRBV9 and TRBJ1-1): DSGVTQTPKHLITATGQRVTLRCSPRSGDLSVYWYQQSLDQGLQFLIQYYNGEERAKGNILERFSAQQFPDLHSELNLSSLELGDSALYFCASSVGGRATEAFFGQGTRLTVV.

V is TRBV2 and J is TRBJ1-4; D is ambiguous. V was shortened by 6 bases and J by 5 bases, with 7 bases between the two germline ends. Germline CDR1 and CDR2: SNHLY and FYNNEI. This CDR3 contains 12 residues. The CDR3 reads CASSIVNEKLFF. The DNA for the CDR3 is TGTGCCAGCAGCATAGTCAATGAAAAACTGTTTTTT.

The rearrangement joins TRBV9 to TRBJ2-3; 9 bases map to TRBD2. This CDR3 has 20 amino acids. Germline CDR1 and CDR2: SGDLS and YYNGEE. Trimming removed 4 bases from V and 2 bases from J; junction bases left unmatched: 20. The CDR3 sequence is CASSSHKNRLAAHPTDTQYF. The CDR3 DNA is TGTGCCAGCAGCTCGCACAAAAACCGACTAGCGGCCCACCCCACAGATACGCAGTATTTT.